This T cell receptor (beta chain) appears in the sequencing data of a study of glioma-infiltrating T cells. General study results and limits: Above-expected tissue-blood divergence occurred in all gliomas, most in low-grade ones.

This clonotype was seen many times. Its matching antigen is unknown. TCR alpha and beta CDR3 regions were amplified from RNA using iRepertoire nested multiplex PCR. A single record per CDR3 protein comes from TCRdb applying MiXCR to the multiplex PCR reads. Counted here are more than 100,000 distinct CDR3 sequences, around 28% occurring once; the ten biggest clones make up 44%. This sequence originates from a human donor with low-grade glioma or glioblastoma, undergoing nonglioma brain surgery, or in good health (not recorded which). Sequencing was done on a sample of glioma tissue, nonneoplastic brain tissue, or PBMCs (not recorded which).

In nucleotides, the CDR3 is TGTGCCACTCGGTGGGACAGAAGCTCCTACGAGCAGTACTTC. Protein sequence: CATRWDRSSYEQYF. The V and J genes are TRBV24-1 and TRBJ2-7; 7 bases map to TRBD1. Germline V gene lookup returns CDR1 KGHDR and CDR2 SFDVKD. Germline trimming cut 10 bases from V and 0 bases from J; bases unmatched to any gene: 8. CDR3 size: 14 residues.